This T cell receptor (beta chain) was found in a study of T cells in localized non-small cell lung cancer. Findings of the study overall: Exceeding tumor, uninvolved adjacent lung had the highest T cell clonality. Heterogeneity cannot be ruled out, as sequencing used one tumor region only. A raised T cell density in blood coincided with lengthier overall survival.

Assay used: immunoSEQ multiplex PCR; TCRdb lists only in-frame clones, some missing. The repertoire holds about 33,000 clones, 91% seen once, with approximately 6% in the top ten. Comments on this clone: Antigen: not known.

V lost 3 bases to trimming and J lost 5 bases, with 5 bases between them. CDR3 length equals 11 residues. Per germline, CDR1 SGHTA and CDR2 FQGNSA. The rearrangement joins TRBV7-2 to TRBJ2-7; D not resolved. The source material was PBMCs, sampled before any cancer treatment. This sequence was found in a man aged 35 to 69 with stage II lung adenocarcinoma. Here the CDR3 DNA reads TGTGCCAGCAGCTTGTTTGACGAGCAGTACTTC. The encoded protein is CASSLFDEQYF.